This T cell receptor beta chain stems from a study of blood T cell repertoires in COVID-19. Study-wide background: Material from acute and convalescent COVID-19 was sourced from the United States, Italy and Spain.

The V gene's germline CDR1 is MNHEY and CDR2 SVGAGI. This CDR3 contains 15 residues. Between the trimmed V and J ends, which lost 2 bases and 1 base, there was a span of 10 bases. How the authors handled the data: How many nucleated cells were present was estimated from reference gene primer amplification. Sequencing was performed with immunoSEQ multiplex PCR; in TCRdb, only in-frame clones are kept and a portion is missing. The V and J calls and clone size were taken over from that table, and D and trimming were inferred from the DNA. The data hold around 20,000 clones, with about 88% observed a single time.

The J gene is TRBJ2-3, the V gene TRBV6-5; tentative D call: TRBD1 (7 bases). The source of this sequence is a man between 35 and 55 years old with active COVID-19. The sample was peripheral blood. CDR3 protein: CASSYRRGRTDTQYF. DNA for the CDR3: TGTGCCAGCAGTTACAGGAGGGGGCGCACAGATACGCAGTATTTT.